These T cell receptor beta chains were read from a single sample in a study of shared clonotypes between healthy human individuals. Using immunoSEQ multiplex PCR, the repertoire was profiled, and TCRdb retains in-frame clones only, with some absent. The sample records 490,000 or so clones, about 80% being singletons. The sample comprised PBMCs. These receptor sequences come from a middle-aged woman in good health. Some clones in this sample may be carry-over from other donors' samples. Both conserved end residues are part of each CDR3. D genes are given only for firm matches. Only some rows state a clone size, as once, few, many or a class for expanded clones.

CDR3: CASIGTGREKLFF
DNA: TGTGCCAGTATCGGGACAGGGCGGGAAAAACTGTTTTTT
D: TRBD1
V: TRBV19
J: TRBJ1-4
size: NA

CDR3: CASSPGTGVSSTDTQYF
DNA: TGTGCCAGCAGTCCCGGGACAGGGGTTAGTAGCACAGATACGCAGTATTTT
D: TRBD1
V: TRBV25-1
J: TRBJ2-3
size: once

CDR3: CASSLTSGRAMGGNEQFF
DNA: TGTGCCAGCAGCTTAACTAGCGGGAGGGCCATGGGTGGCAATGAGCAGTTCTTC
D: TRBD2
V: TRBV7-3
J: TRBJ2-1
size: NA

CDR3: CAWSVNLAGELFF
DNA: TGTGCCTGGAGTGTGAATTTAGCCGGGGAGCTGTTTTTT
D: NA
V: TRBV30
J: TRBJ2-2
size: few

CDR3: CASSQAQTSGSGEQYF
DNA: TGTGCCAGCAGCCAAGCCCAGACTAGCGGGAGTGGAGAGCAGTACTTC
D: TRBD2
V: TRBV4-2
J: TRBJ2-7
size: NA

CDR3: CASSERDRGHDEQFF
DNA: TGCGCCAGCAGTGAGAGGGACAGGGGGCATGATGAGCAGTTCTTC
D: TRBD1
V: TRBV10-2
J: TRBJ2-1
size: NA

CDR3: CASSFIGGKETQYF
DNA: TGTGCCAGCAGCTTCATAGGGGGCAAGGAGACCCAGTACTTC
D: TRBD1
V: TRBV11-2
J: TRBJ2-5
size: NA

CDR3: CSVLLSSYEQYF
DNA: TGCAGCGTTTTGCTTAGCTCCTACGAGCAGTACTTC
D: NA
V: TRBV29-1
J: TRBJ2-7
size: NA

CDR3: CAISAGTGYNEQFF
DNA: TGTGCCATCAGTGCCGGGACGGGCTACAATGAGCAGTTCTTC
D: NA
V: TRBV10-3
J: TRBJ2-1
size: NA

CDR3: CASSLDRGLGETQYF
DNA: TGTGCCAGCAGCCTTGACAGGGGGCTTGGTGAGACCCAGTACTTC
D: TRBD1
V: TRBV6-1
J: TRBJ2-5
size: NA

CDR3: CASRKDSNTGELFF
DNA: TGTGCCAGCAGGAAAGACTCCAACACCGGGGAGCTGTTTTTT
D: NA
V: TRBV7-3
J: TRBJ2-2
size: many

CDR3: CASSFGRGGRAWQQFF
DNA: TGCGCCAGCAGCTTTGGGAGGGGCGGGAGGGCCTGGCAGCAGTTCTTC
D: TRBD2
V: TRBV5-1
J: TRBJ2-1
size: many

CDR3: CSVGQANTEAFF
DNA: TGCAGCGTTGGGCAGGCGAACACTGAAGCTTTCTTT
D: NA
V: TRBV29-1
J: TRBJ1-1
size: NA

CDR3: CSVVPSPYNEQFF
DNA: TGCAGCGTTGTCCCTTCACCCTACAATGAGCAGTTCTTC
D: NA
V: TRBV29-1
J: TRBJ2-1
size: once

CDR3: CASSDRLGRTQYF
DNA: TGTGCCAGCTCCGACCGGTTAGGAAGGACCCAGTACTTC
D: NA
V: TRBV7-8
J: TRBJ2-5
size: NA

CDR3: CASDPRGNTEAFF
DNA: TGTGCCAGCGACCCACGGGGGAACACTGAAGCTTTCTTT
D: NA
V: TRBV7-9
J: TRBJ1-1
size: few

CDR3: CASSPRGISPEQYF
DNA: TGTGCCAGCTCACCACGGGGGATAAGCCCCGAGCAGTACTTC
D: NA
V: TRBV18
J: TRBJ2-7
size: NA

CDR3: CAWSGLAVTDTQYF
DNA: TGTGCCTGGAGCGGACTAGCGGTCACAGATACGCAGTATTTT
D: TRBD2
V: TRBV30
J: TRBJ2-3
size: few

CDR3: CASSARTSTDTQYF
DNA: TGTGCCAGCAGCGCTAGGACTAGCACAGATACGCAGTATTTT
D: NA
V: TRBV9
J: TRBJ2-3
size: NA

CDR3: CASSRQDSYEQYF
DNA: TGCGCCAGCAGCCGTCAGGACAGCTACGAGCAGTACTTC
D: NA
V: TRBV4-1
J: TRBJ2-7
size: NA

CDR3: CSVETDRAYEQYF
DNA: TGCAGCGTTGAAACCGACAGGGCCTACGAGCAGTACTTC
D: TRBD1
V: TRBV29-1
J: TRBJ2-7
size: NA

CDR3: CASRDISNYGYTF
DNA: TGTGCCAGTAGAGACATAAGTAACTATGGCTACACCTTC
D: NA
V: TRBV19
J: TRBJ1-2
size: NA